The sample holds many counts of the clone carrying this T cell receptor beta chain. Its matching antigen is unknown. No patient received treatment before thyroid surgery. The sample belongs to a study of metastatic and nonmetastatic thyroid tumors. Study as a whole: The authors compared repertoires across blood and tumor or nodule tissue from malignant and benign thyroid patients.

In the authors' methods: The study took CDR3 differences across clinicopathological groups and made a distant-metastasis classifier for papillary thyroid cancer from them. TCRdb re-analyzed the PCR reads using MiXCR. The V and J calls were determined by TCRdb, not by the authors. The repertoire holds fewer than 30,000 clones, with around 14% as singletons. The study, taken as a whole, reports: The reported finding was significantly higher TCR beta diversity in malignant thyroid tumors relative to benign nodules, in blood and tumor.

Germline CDR1 SNHLY, CDR2 FYNNEI. V was trimmed by 6 bases and J by 9 bases, leaving 24 bases between them. The CDR3 length is 15 residues. The source of this sequence is a female donor with papillary thyroid cancer or a benign thyroid nodule (not recorded which). Some clones in this sample may be carry-over from other donors' samples. The chain is built from TRBV2 and TRBJ2-7; possible D gene TRBD1, 7 bases. The sequencing input was blood. The CDR3 loop is CASRPFRGTPSGQYF. DNA for the CDR3: TGTGCCAGCAGACCCTTCAGGGGGACTCCATCAGGGCAGTACTTC.